This T cell receptor (beta chain) is from a study of type 1 regulatory T cells. Study information: An in vitro protocol generated T-allo10, a Tr1-enriched, alloantigen-specific CD4 T cell product. Findings and limits, study-wide: Tr1 cells had a more restricted TCR repertoire than non-Tr1 cells.

TCRdb recomputed calls from the reads with MiXCR, one row per CDR3 protein. The sample records approximately 77,000 distinct CDR3 sequences, 20% being singletons. This clonotype showed up just a few times. The antigen remains undetermined. The TCR comes from a human donor in good health. The sequenced material came from cultured type 1 regulatory T (Tr1) cells, either the whole culture or a sorted fraction (not recorded which).

The CDR3 region has the DNA TGCGCCAGCAGCGTCAGGCCCGAGACGGGCAATGAGCAGTTCTTC. As protein: CASSVRPETGNEQFF. V gene TRBV5-1 combines with J gene TRBJ2-1; D is uncertain. Trimming removed 4 bases from V and 6 bases from J, with 17 bases in between. The CDR3 sequence is 15 residues long. Germline CDR1 is SGHRS and CDR2 is YFSETQ.